Below are 25 T cell receptor beta chains sequenced from a single sample in a study of molecular identifiers for immune sequencing clone quantification. From the PCR reads, TCRdb called clonotypes with MiXCR, one entry per CDR3 protein. The data hold some 94,000 distinct CDR3 sequences, with around 27% observed a single time. The material sequenced was naive CD8+ T cells from blood, with Jurkat cell RNA spiked in. Subset in this sample: FACS-sorted CD8+CD4-CCR7+CD45RA+ naive T cells. The receptors were gathered from a human donor in good health. Some libraries in this study had Jurkat cell RNA spiked in.

This clonotype was counted between two and nine times. The chain links TRBV11-2 to TRBJ1-5; D unresolved. V was cut by 0 bases and J by 3 bases, with 9 bases left in between. Germline CDR1 and CDR2: SGHAT and FQNNGV. The CDR3 is made up of 15 amino acids. In DNA, the CDR3 is TGTGCCAGCAGCTTAGACCCCGGAAACAATCAGCCCCAGCATTTT. Translation: CASSLDPGNNQPQHF.

In its sample, this clonotype was seen once. A much larger clonotype is one base distant, so this may be a read error. The V and J genes are TRBV9 and TRBJ1-1, with 7 nucleotides matching TRBD1. Germline V CDR1 and CDR2: SGDLS, YYNGEE. This CDR3 contains 14 residues. J was trimmed by 3 bases and V by 3 bases; bases with no gene match: 5. In DNA, the CDR3 is TGTGCCAGCAGCGCCTGTGACAGGGACACTGAAGCTTTCTTT. Its protein is CASSACDRDTEAFF.

J is TRBJ1-5 and V is TRBV5-6; D might be TRBD1 (6 bases). Trimming took 4 bases from V and 5 from J, leaving 16 bases between them. This CDR3 has 15 residues. Germline V gives CDR1 SGHDT, CDR2 YYEEEE. The CDR3 loop is CASSVWTADDQPQHF. In DNA form, the CDR3 reads TGTGCCAGCAGCGTATGGACAGCGGACGATCAGCCCCAGCATTTT.

J is TRBJ1-2 and V is TRBV29-1; 7 nucleotides align to TRBD1. In germline, CDR1 is SQVTM, CDR2 ANQGSEA. CDR3 length: 15 amino acids. The J segment lost 7 bases and the V segment lost 1 base, leaving 12 bases of the junction unmatched. Written as DNA, the CDR3 is TGCAGCGTTGAAGCAGAGACAGGGACACCCTGTGGCTACACCTTC. Encoded protein: CSVEAETGTPCGYTF.

The gene calls are TRBV20-1 and TRBJ2-2; 15 bases map to TRBD2. V lost 1 base, J lost 3 bases, and 3 bases stayed unmatched. The CDR3 sequence is 17 residues long. Per the germline V gene, CDR1 is DFQATT and CDR2 is SNEGSKA (reference sequence). CDR3 nucleotide sequence: TGCAGTGCTAGAGCCGGGACTAGCGGGGGGTACACCGGGGAGCTGTTTTTT. Its translation is CSARAGTSGGYTGELFF.

This clonotype was detected many times. Here the CDR3 DNA reads TGCGCCAGCAGCCAAGATCGGAGCAATGAGCAGTTCTTC. Its translation is CASSQDRSNEQFF. The V gene is TRBV4-1, the J gene TRBJ2-1; D is uncertain. Trimming left V 0 bases short and J 6 bases short, with 6 bases between. This CDR3 has 13 amino acids. Germline assignment: CDR1 MGHRA and CDR2 YSYEKL.

The rearrangement joins TRBV11-2 to TRBJ2-7; a possible D gene is TRBD1 (5 bases). The CDR3 consists of 16 residues. Germline V gene data show CDR1 as SGHAT and CDR2 as FQNNGV. Trimming shortened V by 3 bases and J by 2 bases, and 17 bases separated the two germline ends. Here the CDR3 DNA reads TGTGCCAGCAGCTTCAGGACACGCATGGGCCCCTACGAGCAGTACTTC. This sequence encodes CASSFRTRMGPYEQYF.

J is TRBJ2-5 and V is TRBV7-6; unclear D gene. Germline V gene sequence: CDR1 SGHVS, CDR2 FNYEAQ. The CDR3 totals 15 residues. The V end lost 1 base, the J end lost 3 bases, and 12 bases lay between the germline ends. The CDR3 loop is CASSLGGREKETQYF. The CDR3 DNA follows: TGTGCCAGCAGCTTAGGGGGAAGGGAAAAAGAGACCCAGTACTTC.

This chain uses TRBV7-9 with TRBJ2-5; a possible D gene is TRBD1 (5 bases). The germline gives CDR1 SEHNR, CDR2 FQNEAQ (reference sequence). CDR3 length: 16 amino acids. V shed 5 bases and J shed 3 bases, with 19 bases lying between them. The DNA of the CDR3 is TGTGCCAGCAGCCCTCACGGCGCGGAAGGGGAAGAGACCCAGTACTTC. This encodes CASSPHGAEGEETQYF.

The V call is TRBV7-9, the J call TRBJ2-5; 7 positions match TRBD2. J was trimmed by 4 bases and V by 5 bases; bases with no gene match: 10. This CDR3 is 15 amino acids long. CDR1 SEHNR and CDR2 FQNEAQ come from the germline V gene (reference sequence). Here the CDR3 reads CASSPDAGEAETQYF. The CDR3, as DNA: TGTGCCAGCAGCCCGGATGCGGGGGAGGCAGAGACCCAGTACTTC.

In regard to this clonotype: Mismatch with germline at one junction end may stem from a read error. The gene calls are TRBV20-1 and TRBJ2-1; 10 bases fit TRBD2. Germline V gene data show CDR1 as DFQATT and CDR2 as SNEGSKA (reference sequence). The CDR3 totals 16 residues. As DNA, the CDR3 is TGCAGTGCTAGATACACACTAGCGGGGTTAGTCAATGAGCAGTCCTTC. Amino acids: CSARYTLAGLVNEQSF.

This clonotype was seen at least ten times. This chain uses TRBV7-9 with TRBJ2-4; D perhaps matches TRBD2 (6 bases). V was trimmed by 2 bases and J by 9 bases, leaving 17 bases between them. CDR3 size: 15 residues. Germline V lookup: CDR1 SEHNR, CDR2 FQNEAQ (reference sequence). The CDR3 is CASSLLAGFEGIQYF. Here the CDR3 DNA reads TGTGCCAGCAGCTTACTGGCGGGGTTCGAAGGCATTCAGTACTTC.

A word on this clonotype: This could be a read error, since a much larger clone is one nucleotide away. This CDR3 is missing its conserved last phenylalanine or tryptophan, likely due to a read error. The chain links TRBV13 to TRBJ1-5; 7 nucleotides agree with TRBD1. This CDR3 region has 14 residues. Trimming cost V 5 bases and J 6 bases; bases outside gene matches: 7. Germline V CDR1 and CDR2: PRHDT, FYEKMQ (reference sequence). The CDR3 protein is CASSPDRSGQPQHL. CDR3 nucleotides: TGTGCCAGCAGCCCGGACAGGTCGGGTCAGCCCCAGCATTTA.

The sample holds many counts of this clonotype. The chain recombines TRBV29-1 with TRBJ2-5; D unresolved. Germline values: CDR1 SQVTM, CDR2 ANQGSEA. CDR3 size: 15 residues. Trimming removed 6 bases from V and 1 base from J, with 18 bases in between. CDR3 DNA sequence: TGCAGCGTCGGCGGCCACAACCGCATCCAAGAGACCCAGTACTTC. This translates into CSVGGHNRIQETQYF.

Turning to this clonotype: A single base separates this from a much larger clone, so it may be a read error. The chain has TRBV12-3 or TRBV12-4 and TRBJ2-3; unclear D gene. The CDR3 is 15 amino acids. The CDR3 DNA reads as TGTGCCGGCAGTTTAGTCGAGGTTGGCACAGATACGCAGTATTTT. Translating it yields CAGSLVEVGTDTQYF.

Of note for this clonotype: A much larger clonotype is one base distant, so this may be a read error. The DNA for the CDR3 is TGTGCCAGCAGTTCGTCAGAAGGCACCGGGGAGCTGTTTTTT. Amino acid sequence: CASSSSEGTGELFF. The V and J genes are TRBV28 and TRBJ2-2; D uncertain. The germline V gene has CDR1 MDHEN and CDR2 SYDVKM. The CDR3 length is 14 residues. Trimming removed 4 bases from V and 4 bases from J, with 10 bases in between.

On this clonotype itself: The junction and the germline gene differ at one end; a read error may be behind it. This sequence joins TRBV20-1 and TRBJ2-2, with TRBD2 identical over 13 bases. The CDR3 covers 17 residues. The germline gives CDR1 DFQATT, CDR2 SNEGSKA (reference sequence). CDR3 residues: CSARELAGGPGTWELFF. The CDR3 DNA is TGCAGTGCTAGGGAACTAGCGGGAGGGCCCGGCACCTGGGAGCTGTTTTTT.

This clonotype was seen more than once but under ten times. The V and J genes are TRBV5-1 and TRBJ2-1; TRBD1 is a possible D gene (5 bases). Germline CDR1 reads SGHRS; CDR2 reads YFSETQ. The CDR3 consists of 17 residues. V was cut by 4 bases and J by 0 bases, with 17 bases left in between. CDR3 amino acids: CASSVDAQGRSYNEQFF. CDR3 bases: TGCGCCAGCAGCGTAGACGCGCAGGGTCGCTCCTACAATGAGCAGTTCTTC.

The sample holds many counts of this clonotype. V is TRBV30 and J is TRBJ2-7; TRBD1 might be the D (6 bases). Germline V gives CDR1 GTSNPN, CDR2 SVGIG (reference sequence). Trimming stripped 7 bases from V and 2 bases from J, with 18 bases between. This CDR3 spans 14 amino acids. The CDR3 DNA is TGTGCCTTGCGAGGGGGACACCCGGCCTACGAGCAGTACTTC. Protein product: CALRGGHPAYEQYF. Combining the CDR3 with reference TRBV30 and TRBJ2-7 gives the whole variable domain SQTIHQWPATLVQPVGSPLSLECTVEGTSNPNLYWYRQAAGRGLQLLFYSVGIGQISSEVPQNLSASRPQDRQFILSSKKLLLSDSGFYLCALRGGHPAYEQYFGPGTRLTVT.

This chain links TRBV18 with TRBJ2-2; D ambiguous. The CDR3 has 16 residues. Looked up from germline, CDR1 is KGHSH and CDR2 is LQKENI. V was trimmed by 2 bases and J by 0 bases, leaving 10 bases between them. CDR3 region: CASSPLEGANTGELFF. CDR3 DNA sequence: TGTGCCAGCTCACCATTGGAAGGAGCGAACACCGGGGAGCTGTTTTTT.

Comment on this clonotype: Its ends do not fully match the called genes, so a read error is possible. V usage is TRBV4-3 and J usage is TRBJ2-7; D is uncertain. Per the germline V gene, CDR1 is LGHNA and CDR2 is YSLEER. The CDR3 totals 16 residues. The DNA of the CDR3 is TGCGCCAACAGCCCGACGACCTACCCTAGCTCCTACGAGCAGTACTTC. Translated: CANSPTTYPSSYEQYF.

This clonotype turned up a few times. The V and J genes are TRBV25-1 and TRBJ1-1; TRBD1 might be the D (5 bases). CDR3 length: 13 amino acids. V dropped 7 bases and J dropped 5 bases, with 14 bases sitting between them. Germline assignment: CDR1 MGHDK and CDR2 SYGVNS. DNA of the CDR3: TGTGCCAGCATTGGACACCCGGGGACTGAAGCTTTCTTT. Amino acid sequence: CASIGHPGTEAFF.

The rearrangement uses TRBV19 and TRBJ2-7; tentatively, D is TRBD1 (5 bases). With 7 bases removed from V and 4 bases from J, the gap between germline ends came to 17 bases. The CDR3 spans 14 residues. Germline CDR1 and CDR2: LNHDA and SQIVND (reference sequence). The CDR3 loop is CASKSAVGLYEQYF. Here the CDR3 DNA reads TGTGCCAGTAAATCGGCGGTGGGGCTGTACGAGCAGTACTTC.

In this sample, this clonotype turned up a few times. This chain connects TRBV7-6 to TRBJ2-7; 12 bases are shared with TRBD1. V dropped 3 bases and J dropped 5; count of bases not matched to a gene: 8. This CDR3 is 16 amino acids long. CDR1 and CDR2 (germline): SGHVS, FNYEAQ. CDR3 coding DNA: TGTGCCAGCAGCTTGGCACCGGGGACAGGGGGCAACGAGCAGTACTTC. Its protein product is CASSLAPGTGGNEQYF.

This rearrangement joins TRBV28 to TRBJ1-1; no clear D gene. This CDR3 region has 14 residues. Germline CDR1 MDHEN, CDR2 SYDVKM. Between the trimmed V and J ends, which lost 2 bases and 1 base, there was a span of 8 bases. The CDR3, as DNA: TGTGCCAGCAGTTTAACCCGCCAGAACACTGAAGCTTTCTTT. This translates into CASSLTRQNTEAFF.